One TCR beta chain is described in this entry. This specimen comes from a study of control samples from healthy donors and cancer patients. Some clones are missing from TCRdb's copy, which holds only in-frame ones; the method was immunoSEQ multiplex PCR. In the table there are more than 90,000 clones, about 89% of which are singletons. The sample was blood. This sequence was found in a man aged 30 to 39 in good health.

CDR3 nucleotides: TGTGCCAGCACCCCTAGGGGACCGAACACCGGGGAGCTGTTTTTT. Translation gives CASTPRGPNTGELFF. The chain recombines TRBV27 with TRBJ2-2, with D perhaps matching TRBD1 or TRBD2 (5 bases each). The germline V gene encodes CDR1 MNHEY and CDR2 SMNVEV (reference sequence). Trimming cost V 7 bases and J 0 bases, with 12 bases left between them. CDR3 size: 15 residues.